The 25 T cell receptor beta chains below come from one sample, sequenced in a study of blood T cell repertoires in COVID-19. Assay: immunoSEQ multiplex PCR; the TCRdb copy retains only in-frame clones and omits some. The sample lists around 90,000 clones; more than 80% were seen once. The sequencing sample was made of peripheral blood. Every receptor here comes from a human donor in a cohort sampled during active COVID-19.

The rearrangement links TRBV5-6 to TRBJ2-1, with D possibly being TRBD2 (6 bases). V dropped 2 bases and J dropped 8 bases, with 14 bases sitting between them. CDR3 length: 14 amino acids. Germline CDR1 and CDR2: SGHDT and YYEEEE. The CDR3 loop is CASSFRGTPHEQFF. CDR3 nucleotide sequence: TGTGCCAGCAGCTTTCGCGGGACTCCTCATGAGCAGTTCTTC.

This sequence joins TRBV18 and TRBJ2-2; D not resolved. V was clipped by 2 bases and J by 4 bases, with 5 bases between them. The CDR3 has 13 amino acids. The germline V gene encodes CDR1 KGHSH and CDR2 LQKENI. The CDR3 coding sequence is TGTGCCAGCTCACCAAGGAGCACCGGGGAGCTGTTTTTT. It codes for CASSPRSTGELFF.

V gene TRBV12-5 combines with J gene TRBJ2-3, with D possibly matching TRBD2 (6 bases). V was clipped by 6 bases and J by 6 bases, with 13 bases between them. The length of the CDR3 is 13 residues. Germline values: CDR1 LGHNT, CDR2 FRNRAP. The CDR3 region has the DNA TGTGCTAGTGGCGGACGGGGGAGGGATACGCAGTATTTT. It is translated as CASGGRGRDTQYF.

The chain joins TRBV9 to TRBJ2-1; no clear D gene. V dropped 4 bases and J dropped 6 bases, with 11 bases sitting between them. The germline CDR1 and CDR2 sequences are SGDLS and YYNGEE. This CDR3 spans 13 amino acids. CDR3 DNA sequence: TGTGCCAGCAGCTCGAGACTGGGCAATGAGCAGTTCTTC. Translation gives CASSSRLGNEQFF.

The J gene is TRBJ1-1, the V gene TRBV25-1; no definite D call. The length of the CDR3 is 13 residues. V was clipped by 5 bases and J by 0 bases, with 7 bases between them. Per the germline V gene, CDR1 is MGHDK and CDR2 is SYGVNS. The CDR3, as DNA: TGTGCCAGCAGTTACCGGGTGAACACTGAAGCTTTCTTT. It is translated as CASSYRVNTEAFF.

This clone was seen ten or more times. V is TRBV20-1 and J is TRBJ2-7; tentative D call: TRBD2 (6 bases). The CDR3 runs 17 residues. V lost 3 bases and J 0 bases, leaving 21 bases between the germline ends. CDR1 and CDR2 (germline): DFQATT, SNEGSKA (reference sequence). CDR3: CSASPLSGRGLSYEQYF. DNA of the CDR3: TGCAGTGCTAGTCCCCTCAGTGGGCGGGGTCTCTCCTACGAGCAGTACTTC.

The V gene is TRBV11-1, the J gene TRBJ2-1, with 10 bases matching TRBD1. V shed 3 bases, J shed 1 base, and the junction held 3 bases outside the gene matches. Germline assignment: CDR1 SGHAT and CDR2 FQDESV (reference sequence). This CDR3 has 16 amino acids. The CDR3 nucleotides are TGTGCCAGCAGCTTCCCGGGACAGGGGTCCTACAATGAGCAGTTCTTC. This gives the protein CASSFPGQGSYNEQFF.

This chain links TRBV18 with TRBJ1-3, with 7 bases that match TRBD1. Germline values: CDR1 KGHSH, CDR2 LQKENI. There are 16 residues in the CDR3. The junction had 6 bases not matched to a gene; V was cut back by 3 bases and J by 1 base. The CDR3, as DNA: TGTGCCAGCTCACCCGCTACGACAGGGTCTGGAAACACCATATATTTT. Translating gives CASSPATTGSGNTIYF.

The chain uses TRBV7-6 and TRBJ1-4, with 10 bases identical to TRBD1. Germline V gives CDR1 SGHVS, CDR2 FNYEAQ. The V and J ends lost 2 bases and 4 bases, in that order; junction bases with no gene match: 4. This CDR3 is built from 16 residues. CDR3 region: CASSLYRTGGNEKLFF. DNA for the CDR3: TGTGCCAGCAGCTTATATCGGACAGGGGGTAATGAAAAACTGTTTTTT.

This sequence joins TRBV11-3 and TRBJ2-2, with D uncertain. Germline CDR1 is SGHNT and CDR2 is YENEEA. Trimming shortened V by 4 bases and J by 1 base, and 13 bases separated the two germline ends. The CDR3 runs 16 residues. CDR3 DNA: TGTGCCAGCAGCTCCTCCCCGGCAGGGAACACCGGGGAGCTGTTTTTT. Translation gives CASSSSPAGNTGELFF.

CDR3 in amino acids: CASSSLAGGRGELFF. Written as DNA, the CDR3 is TGCGCCAGCAGCTCCTTAGCGGGGGGACGCGGGGAGCTGTTTTTT. The chain couples TRBV5-1 to TRBJ2-2, with 10 bases matching TRBD2. Germline V gene lookup returns CDR1 SGHRS and CDR2 YFSETQ. The ends lost 3 bases at V and 7 bases at J; junction bases unmatched: 6. This CDR3 is built from 15 residues.

This clone was counted between two and nine times. The chain recombines TRBV4-3 with TRBJ2-7; a possible D gene is TRBD2 (6 bases). Trimming took 1 base from V and 6 from J, leaving 10 bases between them. CDR1 and CDR2 from the germline V gene are LGHNA and YSLEER. The CDR3 runs 13 residues. The CDR3 DNA is TGCGCCAGCAGCCAAGTCGAGGGAGGCGAGCAGTACTTC. Encoded protein: CASSQVEGGEQYF.

The chain combines TRBV19 with TRBJ2-2, with unresolved D. V was pared by 6 bases and J by 7 bases, with 15 bases between. The germline CDR1 and CDR2 sequences are LNHDA and SQIVND (reference sequence). This CDR3 is built from 14 residues. CDR3 coding DNA: TGTGCCAGTAGCCTCGACTGGTCCTACGGGGAGCTGTTTTTT. As protein: CASSLDWSYGELFF. Drawing the rest from reference TRBV19 and TRBJ2-2, the complete variable domain is DGGITQSPKYLFRKEGQNVTLSCEQNLNHDAMYWYRQDPGQGLRLIYYSQIVNDFQKGDIAEGYSVSREKKESFPLTVTSAQKNPTAFYLCASSLDWSYGELFFGEGSRLTVL.

J is TRBJ2-1 and V is TRBV2; perhaps TRBD2 as D (6 bases). The CDR3 is 14 residues long. The germline V gene has CDR1 SNHLY and CDR2 FYNNEI. The ends were cut back, 6 bases at V and 8 bases at J, with 17 bases in the middle. CDR3 amino acids: CASRLRDFSYEQFF. The CDR3 region has the DNA TGTGCCAGCAGGCTCCGGGACTTCTCTTATGAGCAGTTCTTC.

This clone has only a few counts. V and J are TRBV19 and TRBJ1-5; 8 positions match TRBD1. This CDR3 spans 16 amino acids. The V and J ends lost 3 bases and 4 bases, in that order; junction bases with no gene match: 8. The germline gives CDR1 LNHDA, CDR2 SQIVND (reference sequence). CDR3 protein: CASSIYRGRANQPQHF. CDR3 bases: TGTGCCAGTAGTATTTACAGGGGGAGGGCAAATCAGCCCCAGCATTTT.

This clone was counted a single time. V and J are TRBV11-2 and TRBJ1-2, with no clear D. In germline, CDR1 is SGHAT, CDR2 FQNNGV. Trimming cost V 1 base and J 4 bases, with 13 bases left between them. The length of the CDR3 is 15 residues. CDR3 sequence reads: CASSLGADALYGYTF. The CDR3 bases are TGTGCCAGCAGCTTAGGGGCCGATGCCCTCTATGGCTACACCTTC.

Written as DNA, the CDR3 is TGTGCCAGTAGTAGTCCAGGGGGATATCGTCAGCCCCAGCATTTT. This sequence encodes CASSSPGGYRQPQHF. V and J are TRBV19 and TRBJ1-5; 7 bases fit TRBD1. This CDR3 is built from 15 residues. The V gene end was trimmed by 4 bases and the J gene end by 6 bases; junction bases not matched to a gene: 9. CDR1 LNHDA and CDR2 SQIVND come from the germline V gene (reference sequence).

This sequence joins TRBV5-6 and TRBJ2-3, with D uncertain. The V end lost 1 base, the J end lost 1 base, and 7 bases lay between the germline ends. Germline V gene lookup returns CDR1 SGHDT and CDR2 YYEEEE. CDR3 length: 14 amino acids. This CDR3 reads CASSLLTGTDTQYF. CDR3 DNA sequence: TGTGCCAGCAGCTTGCTTACGGGCACAGATACGCAGTATTTT.

This chain links TRBV4-1 with TRBJ2-7; maybe TRBD2 (5 bases). The germline V gene encodes CDR1 MGHRA and CDR2 YSYEKL. Trimming removed 1 base from V and 3 bases from J, with 13 bases in between. The CDR3 has 15 residues. CDR3 sequence reads: CASSQVEGSYYEQYF. The CDR3 DNA reads as TGCGCCAGCAGCCAAGTTGAGGGAAGTTACTACGAGCAGTACTTC.

The rearrangement links TRBV7-8 to TRBJ1-1; D is possibly TRBD1 (5 bases). V lost 5 bases to trimming and J lost 1 base, with 11 bases between them. Germline CDR1 SGHVS, CDR2 FQNEAQ. This CDR3 contains 14 residues. The CDR3 DNA sequence: TGTGCCAGCAGCCCTTACGACAGGAACACTGAAGCTTTCTTT. Protein product: CASSPYDRNTEAFF.

The chain joins TRBV25-1 to TRBJ2-3; TRBD1 aligns across 9 bases. V was pared by 8 bases and J by 3 bases, with 6 bases of the junction left unmatched. The CDR3 length is 14 residues. Germline values: CDR1 MGHDK, CDR2 SYGVNS. This chain's CDR3 is CASGQGIRTDTQYF. Here the CDR3 DNA reads TGTGCCAGCGGACAGGGGATCAGGACAGATACGCAGTATTTT.

The chain is built from TRBV9 and TRBJ1-4; D uncertain. The CDR3 length is 13 residues. V was cut by 0 bases and J by 8 bases, with 8 bases left in between. The V gene's germline CDR1 is SGDLS and CDR2 YYNGEE. The CDR3 coding sequence is TGTGCCAGCAGCGTAGCCCCCAGAGAAAAACTGTTTTTT. Its translation: CASSVAPREKLFF.

The V gene is TRBV3-1 (or the pseudogene TRBV3-2), the J gene TRBJ1-4; 9 bases are a match to TRBD1. The CDR3 is made up of 14 amino acids. With 6 bases clipped from V and 5 bases from J, the junction kept 4 bases outside the gene matches. Germline V gene lookup returns CDR1 LGHDT and CDR2 YNNKEL (reference sequence). CDR3: CASRPGTGNEKLFF. CDR3 coding DNA: TGTGCCAGCAGGCCCGGGACAGGGAATGAAAAACTGTTTTTT.

The chain joins TRBV18 to TRBJ2-7; D may be TRBD1 (6 bases). The CDR3 has 15 residues. Trimming removed 0 bases from V and 1 base from J, with 10 bases in between. Germline-derived CDR1 and CDR2 are KGHSH and LQKENI. CDR3 nucleotide sequence: TGTGCCAGCTCACCACCTGGCAGGGGATCCTACGAGCAGTACTTC. Amino acid sequence: CASSPPGRGSYEQYF.

The rearrangement joins TRBV7-8 to TRBJ2-5; 9 bases are a match to TRBD2. Germline CDR1 is SGHVS and CDR2 is FQNEAQ. This CDR3 region has 15 residues. The V gene end was trimmed by 5 bases and the J gene end by 1 base; junction bases not matched to a gene: 5. The CDR3 loop is CASSSSGGIQETQYF. The CDR3 DNA follows: TGTGCCAGCAGCAGTAGCGGGGGTATCCAAGAGACCCAGTACTTC.